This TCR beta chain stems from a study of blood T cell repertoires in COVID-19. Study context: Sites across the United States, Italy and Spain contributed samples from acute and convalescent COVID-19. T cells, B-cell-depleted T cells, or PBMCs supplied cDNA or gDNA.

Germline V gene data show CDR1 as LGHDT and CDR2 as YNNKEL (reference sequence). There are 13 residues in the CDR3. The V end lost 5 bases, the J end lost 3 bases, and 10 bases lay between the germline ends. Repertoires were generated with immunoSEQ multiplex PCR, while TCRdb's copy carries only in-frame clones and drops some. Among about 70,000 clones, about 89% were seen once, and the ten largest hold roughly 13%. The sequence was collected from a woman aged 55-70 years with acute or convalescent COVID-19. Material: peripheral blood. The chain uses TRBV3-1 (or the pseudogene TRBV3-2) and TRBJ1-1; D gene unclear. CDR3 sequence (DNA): TGTGCCAGCAGCACTGTCCCGCACACTGAAGCTTTCTTT. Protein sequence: CASSTVPHTEAFF.